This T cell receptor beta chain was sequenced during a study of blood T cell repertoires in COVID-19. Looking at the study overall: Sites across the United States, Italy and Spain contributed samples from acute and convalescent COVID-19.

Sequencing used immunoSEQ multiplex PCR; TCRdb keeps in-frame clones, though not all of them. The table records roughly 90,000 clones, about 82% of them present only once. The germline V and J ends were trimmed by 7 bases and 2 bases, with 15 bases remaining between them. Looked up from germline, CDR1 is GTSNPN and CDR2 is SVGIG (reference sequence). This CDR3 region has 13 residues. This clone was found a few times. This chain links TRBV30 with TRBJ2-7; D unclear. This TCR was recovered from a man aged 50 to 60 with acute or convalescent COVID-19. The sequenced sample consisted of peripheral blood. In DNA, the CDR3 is TGTGCCTTCTCACGGAGCTCGACCTACGAGCAGTACTTC. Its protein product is CAFSRSSTYEQYF.